These 20 T cell receptor beta chains came from one sample sequenced in a study of T cells in Graves' hyperthyroidism and ophthalmopathy. Amplification of TCR beta CDR3 regions was performed using RNA transcripts as template. With the HTBI primer set, the TCR CDR3 went through a first round of RT-PCR. TCRdb re-called the multiplex PCR reads through MiXCR, storing one row per CDR3 protein. The repertoire holds 550,000 to 650,000 distinct CDR3 sequences, with around 14% as singletons. What was sequenced was blood. The receptors shown here come from a woman aged 25 to 45 with Graves' hyperthyroidism that later progressed to Graves' ophthalmopathy.

This clonotype was counted many times. This CDR3 is CASSPANTDTQYF. CDR3 coding DNA: TGTGCCAGCTCACCGGCTAACACAGATACGCAGTATTTT. The chain joins TRBV18 to TRBJ2-3; no reliable D call. Germline V gene data show CDR1 as KGHSH and CDR2 as LQKENI. The V gene lost 3 bases and the J gene lost 2 bases, with 6 bases spanning the gap. The CDR3 extends over 13 amino acids.

Ten or more counts support this clonotype. This chain connects TRBV29-1 to TRBJ1-1, with no clear D. CDR3 length: 13 amino acids. V lost 4 bases, J lost 0 bases, and 9 bases lay in between. The germline gives CDR1 SQVTM, CDR2 ANQGSEA. DNA for the CDR3: TGCAGCGTTGGGCGGCGGCTGAACACTGAAGCTTTCTTT. Translating gives CSVGRRLNTEAFF. The variable domain in full, completed from reference TRBV29-1 and TRBJ1-1, reads SAVISQKPSRDICQRGTSLTIQCQVDSQVTMMFWYRQQPGQSLTLIATANQGSEATYESGFVIDKFPISRPNLTFSTLTVSNMSPEDSSIYLCSVGRRLNTEAFFGQGTRLTVV.

This clonotype has a handful of counts. The J gene is TRBJ2-3, the V gene TRBV28, with 8 bases lining up with TRBD1. The CDR3 sequence is 18 residues long. Germline-derived CDR1 and CDR2 are MDHEN and SYDVKM. With V trimmed by 5 bases and J by 1 base, 14 bases remained unmatched. The CDR3 nucleotides read TGTGCCAGCAGTCCATTAGGACAGGGTGTTTTGGGCACAGATACGCAGTATTTT. Protein sequence: CASSPLGQGVLGTDTQYF.

The chain is built from TRBV20-1 and TRBJ1-1; no clear D. Germline CDR1 DFQATT, CDR2 SNEGSKA (reference sequence). This CDR3 is built from 18 residues. V gave up 4 bases and J gave up 4 bases, with 28 bases separating them. The CDR3 loop is CSAIIGSASHSTSTEAFF. CDR3 DNA sequence: TGCAGTGCTATAATCGGTTCGGCAAGTCATAGCACGAGCACTGAAGCTTTCTTT.

This chain links TRBV5-4 with TRBJ2-7, with a tentative D call TRBD2 (7 bases). CDR3 size: 15 residues. Germline V lookup: CDR1 SGHNT, CDR2 YYREEE (reference sequence). Between the trimmed V and J ends, which lost 5 bases and 5 bases, there was a span of 20 bases. The CDR3 nucleotides read TGTGCCAGCAGAAAGGTCGGGGGGCGCGTCAACGAGCAGTACTTC. Translated, it gives CASRKVGGRVNEQYF.

This clonotype has at least ten counts. The chain recombines TRBV19 with TRBJ1-4, with 8 bases lining up with TRBD1. The CDR3 consists of 14 residues. The V gene's germline CDR1 is LNHDA and CDR2 SQIVND (reference sequence). J gave up 8 bases and V 1 base, and 3 bases lay outside the gene matches. DNA of the CDR3: TGTGCCAGTAGTATAGCAGGGGGCAGAGAAAAACTGTTTTTT. Encoded protein: CASSIAGGREKLFF.

Only a few counts were recorded for this clonotype. One base away lies a much larger clone, so this may be a sequencing read error. V is TRBV7-9 and J is TRBJ2-2; no clear D. CDR1 is SEHNR, CDR2 FQNEAQ, per germline (reference sequence). The CDR3 sequence is 14 residues long. V was clipped by 3 bases and J by 3 bases, with 8 bases between them. Written as DNA, the CDR3 is TGTGCCAGCAGCTTTAGGGTTGACACCGGGGAGCTGTTTTTT. Its protein product is CASSFRVDTGELFF.

A few counts support this clonotype. The chain uses TRBV20-1 and TRBJ2-7; D gene unclear. Germline V lookup: CDR1 DFQATT, CDR2 SNEGSKA (reference sequence). The CDR3 contains 12 residues. The DNA for the CDR3 is TGCAGCACGAAGGTTGGCTCCTACGAGCAGTACTTC. The encoded protein is CSTKVGSYEQYF.

CDR3 region: CASCRDRGTYNEQFF. Written as DNA, the CDR3 is TGTGCCAGCTGCCGGGACAGGGGAACCTACAATGAGCAGTTCTTC. The rearrangement uses TRBV2 and TRBJ2-1; 10 nucleotides line up with TRBD1. The germline V gene has CDR1 SNHLY and CDR2 FYNNEI. This CDR3 region has 15 residues. The V and J ends lost 8 bases and 2 bases, in that order; junction bases with no gene match: 6. Looking up the rest from reference TRBV2 and TRBJ2-1 gives the full variable domain: EPEVTQTPSHQVTQMGQEVILRCVPISNHLYFYWYRQILGQKVEFLVSFYNNEISEKSEIFDDQFSVERPDGSNFTLKIRSTKLEDSAMYFCASCRDRGTYNEQFFGPGTRLTVL.

This clonotype has ten or more counts. The chain joins TRBV9 to TRBJ1-2, with D possibly being TRBD1 (6 bases). With 6 bases removed from V and 3 bases from J, the gap between germline ends came to 18 bases. This CDR3 contains 15 residues. In germline, CDR1 is SGDLS, CDR2 YYNGEE. The CDR3 loop reads CASTGGRSGDYGYTF. The CDR3 DNA reads as TGTGCCAGCACCGGGGGCCGCTCGGGCGACTATGGCTACACCTTC.

The chain links TRBV20-1 to TRBJ2-2; no firm D call. The CDR3 is 15 residues long. CDR1 is DFQATT and CDR2 is SNEGSKA in the germline V gene (reference sequence). Trimming stripped 5 bases from V and 1 base from J, with 14 bases between. In DNA form, the CDR3 reads TGCAGTGCTGCCCCCCGGGTATGGAACACCGGGGAGCTGTTTTTT. Its protein is CSAAPRVWNTGELFF.

The chain couples TRBV4-1 to TRBJ2-3; D not certain. V was pared by 0 bases and J by 3 bases, with 13 bases between. The V gene's germline CDR1 is MGHRA and CDR2 YSYEKL. The CDR3 length is 16 residues. The CDR3 coding sequence is TGCGCCAGCAGCCAAGATTACCCGATAGAGACAGATACGCAGTATTTT. Its protein product is CASSQDYPIETDTQYF.

Ten or more counts support this clonotype. CDR3: CATSTSGQNTGELFF. CDR3 DNA: TGTGCCACCAGCACCTCTGGACAGAACACCGGGGAGCTGTTTTTT. The rearrangement joins TRBV15 to TRBJ2-2; perhaps TRBD1 as D (5 bases). Germline-derived CDR1 and CDR2 are LNHNV and YYDKDF (reference sequence). CDR3 size: 15 residues. V was clipped by 4 bases and J by 1 base, with 10 bases between them.

The V gene is TRBV9, the J gene TRBJ2-7, with no clear D. The CDR3 covers 14 residues. Trimming cost V 0 bases and J 3 bases, with 10 bases left between them. From germline, CDR1 is SGDLS and CDR2 YYNGEE. The CDR3 nucleotides read TGTGCCAGCAGCGTAGAGGCAGGTCGCTACGAGCAGTACTTC. Protein product: CASSVEAGRYEQYF.

This clonotype was observed many times. The chain is built from TRBV12-3 or TRBV12-4 and TRBJ1-2; 8 nucleotides agree with TRBD1. With 6 bases clipped from V and 6 bases from J, the junction kept 12 bases outside the gene matches. The CDR3 is made up of 15 amino acids. The chain's CDR3 is CASSKILQGENGYTF. DNA of the CDR3: TGTGCCAGCAGCAAAATTTTACAGGGGGAGAATGGCTACACCTTC.

Regarding this clonotype: This may come from a read error, since a much larger clone is one base off. The chain links TRBV30 to TRBJ1-5, with 7 bases identical to TRBD1. From germline, CDR1 is GTSNPN and CDR2 SVGIG (reference sequence). The CDR3 is 14 residues long. With V trimmed by 0 bases and J by 6 bases, 5 bases remained unmatched. CDR3 sequence: CAWSVLTGCQPQHF. The CDR3 nucleotides read TGTGCCTGGAGTGTACTGACAGGGTGTCAGCCCCAGCATTTT. Combining the CDR3 with reference TRBV30 and TRBJ1-5 gives the whole variable domain SQTIHQWPATLVQPVGSPLSLECTVEGTSNPNLYWYRQAAGRGLQLLFYSVGIGQISSEVPQNLSASRPQDRQFILSSKKLLLSDSGFYLCAWSVLTGCQPQHFGDGTRLSIL.

The V gene is TRBV3-1, the J gene TRBJ1-2, with a weak D call TRBD1 (5 bases). Trimming stripped 4 bases from V and 2 bases from J, with 8 bases between. The germline gives CDR1 LGHDT, CDR2 YNNKEL (reference sequence). The CDR3 length is 13 residues. The CDR3 DNA follows: TGTGCCAGCAGCCCACAGGAAAACTATGGCTACACCTTC. Translating it yields CASSPQENYGYTF.

This clonotype appeared many times. This chain uses TRBV19 with TRBJ1-1; the D is unclear. Germline lookup yields CDR1 LNHDA and CDR2 SQIVND (reference sequence). V was shortened by 3 bases and J by 3 bases, with 11 bases between the two germline ends. The CDR3 has 14 residues. CDR3 residues: CASSMGTFDTEAFF. The CDR3 DNA follows: TGTGCCAGTAGTATGGGCACTTTTGACACTGAAGCTTTCTTT.

The V and J genes are TRBV28 and TRBJ2-2, with a tentative D call TRBD2 (5 bases). Trimming removed 5 bases at V and 2 bases at J, with 15 bases between. Per germline, CDR1 MDHEN and CDR2 SYDVKM. The CDR3 covers 16 residues. The CDR3 spells CASSPPPGGNTGELFF. Written as DNA, the CDR3 is TGTGCCAGCAGTCCCCCCCCCGGAGGTAACACCGGGGAGCTGTTTTTT.

This clonotype appeared a few times. The V gene is TRBV24-1, the J gene TRBJ2-1; 9 bases fit TRBD2. Germline-derived CDR1 and CDR2 are KGHDR and SFDVKD. The V and J ends lost 5 bases and 4 bases, in that order; junction bases with no gene match: 8. This CDR3 comprises 16 residues. Here the CDR3 reads CATSVPTLAGYNEQFF. The CDR3 region has the DNA TGTGCCACCAGTGTTCCTACACTAGCGGGTTACAATGAGCAGTTCTTC.